The next 14 T cell receptor beta chains were all read from a single sample in a study of cytomegalovirus exposure and HLA in healthy donors. With 60 Vbeta and 13 Jbeta primers, the PCR was carried out. The protocol was immunoSEQ multiplex PCR, while the TCRdb copy is restricted to in-frame clones and leaves out a portion. The table lists some 150,000 clones, about 64% of them singletons. The sample taken for sequencing was PBMCs. Receptor source: a woman aged 35 to 49 in good health and CMV-seronegative.

This rearrangement joins TRBV15 to TRBJ2-2, with TRBD2 matching over 8 bases. Germline CDR1 LNHNV, CDR2 YYDKDF (reference sequence). The length of the CDR3 is 14 residues. J lost 8 bases, V lost 2 bases, and 4 bases had no gene match. This CDR3 is CATSRIGGAGELFF. The CDR3 bases are TGTGCCACCAGCAGAATCGGGGGGGCGGGGGAGCTGTTTTTT.

The V gene is TRBV27, the J gene TRBJ1-1; no reliable D call. Per the germline V gene, CDR1 is MNHEY and CDR2 is SMNVEV (reference sequence). CDR3 size: 13 residues. The V end was cut by 2 bases, the J end by 2 bases, with 6 bases between. The CDR3 DNA is TGTGCCAGCAGTTTAGAGGGTAACACTGAAGCTTTCTTT. Its protein is CASSLEGNTEAFF.

This clone was seen just once. The chain combines TRBV7-3 with TRBJ2-3; TRBD2 is a possible D gene (6 bases). The CDR3 is made up of 15 amino acids. Trimming removed 5 bases at V and 3 bases at J, with 15 bases between. The V gene's germline CDR1 is SGHTA and CDR2 FQGTGA. CDR3 sequence reads: CASSLRGSGTDTQYF. In nucleotides, the CDR3 is TGTGCCAGCAGCCTTCGGGGGTCTGGGACAGATACGCAGTATTTT.

The rearrangement joins TRBV30 to TRBJ2-1, with 14 bases fitting TRBD2. The CDR3 has 17 residues. Germline assignment: CDR1 GTSNPN and CDR2 SVGIG (reference sequence). With V trimmed by 1 base and J by 0 bases, 2 bases remained unmatched. The CDR3 bases are TGTGCCTGGAGTGGACTAGCGGGGGGGCGCTCCTACAATGAGCAGTTCTTC. It translates to CAWSGLAGGRSYNEQFF.

The V and J genes are TRBV7-3 and TRBJ2-5; 10 positions match TRBD2. V was pared by 2 bases and J by 5 bases, with 5 bases of the junction left unmatched. From germline, CDR1 is SGHTA and CDR2 FQGTGA. This CDR3 comprises 15 residues. Here the CDR3 reads CASSLGASGGETQYF. The DNA of the CDR3 is TGTGCCAGCAGCTTAGGGGCTAGCGGGGGTGAGACCCAGTACTTC.

The chain joins TRBV29-1 to TRBJ1-1; perhaps TRBD1 as D (6 bases). The CDR3 has 13 residues. Trimming took off 4 bases at V and 1 base at J, with 10 bases between the two ends. Germline CDR1 and CDR2: SQVTM and ANQGSEA. CDR3 sequence (DNA): TGCAGCGTTGCAGGGGCGGAGAACACTGAAGCTTTCTTT. Its protein product is CSVAGAENTEAFF.

Remarks on this clone: At one end, the junction sequence differs from germline, possibly due to a read error. The chain recombines TRBV6-5 with TRBJ2-7, with 8 bases identical to TRBD1. Germline values: CDR1 MNHEY, CDR2 SVGAGI. CDR3 length: 16 amino acids. The CDR3 loop reads CASNYAGTGTSYEQYF. The CDR3 nucleotides read TGTGCCAGCAATTACGCCGGGACAGGAACCTCCTACGAGCAGTACTTC.

This chain connects TRBV4-1 to TRBJ2-7, with 8 bases that match TRBD1. With V trimmed by 4 bases and J by 0 bases, 14 bases remained unmatched. The CDR3 sequence is 18 residues long. Looked up from germline, CDR1 is MGHRA and CDR2 is YSYEKL. The CDR3 region has the DNA TGCGCCAGCAGCCCCTCTAACTCCGGGACAGGTAGCTCCTACGAGCAGTACTTC. Its translation: CASSPSNSGTGSSYEQYF.

DNA of the CDR3: TGTGCCAGCAGCTTCAGACATCCCAGAACTAATGAAAAACTGTTTTTT. It specifies CASSFRHPRTNEKLFF. The genes are TRBV5-5 and TRBJ1-4; D gene unclear. The CDR3 contains 16 residues. Germline V gives CDR1 SGHKS, CDR2 YYEKEE (reference sequence). V was trimmed by 2 bases and J by 1 base, leaving 12 bases between them.

V usage is TRBV7-2 and J usage is TRBJ2-1; the D is unclear. Germline CDR1 reads SGHTA; CDR2 reads FQGNSA. The V gene lost 6 bases and the J gene lost 12 bases, with 15 bases spanning the gap. This CDR3 spans 12 amino acids. DNA of the CDR3: TGTGCCAGCAGTTACAACTGGCAGGTGCAGTTCTTC. Protein product: CASSYNWQVQFF.

The chain uses TRBV5-4 and TRBJ2-3, with D uncertain. CDR3 length equals 16 residues. The germline V gene has CDR1 SGHNT and CDR2 YYREEE (reference sequence). Trimming removed 1 base from V and 2 bases from J, with 14 bases in between. The CDR3 loop reads CASSLRVTFDTDTQYF. Here the CDR3 DNA reads TGTGCCAGCAGCTTGCGGGTTACCTTTGACACAGATACGCAGTATTTT.

This clone was observed a few times. The V and J genes are TRBV11-2 and TRBJ1-3; D is possibly TRBD1 (6 bases). V shed 5 bases and J shed 0 bases, with 17 bases lying between them. Germline CDR1 SGHAT, CDR2 FQNNGV. This CDR3 region has 17 residues. As DNA, the CDR3 is TGTGCCAGCAGCCCAATCGGCCGGACAGACTCTGGAAACACCATATATTTT. Amino acid sequence: CASSPIGRTDSGNTIYF. The full variable domain, with the rest looked up from reference TRBV11-2 and TRBJ1-3, is EAGVAQSPRYKIIEKRQSVAFWCNPISGHATLYWYQQILGQGPKLLIQFQNNGVVDDSQLPKDRFSAERLKGVDSTLKIQPAKLEDSAVYLCASSPIGRTDSGNTIYFGEGSWLTVV.

The chain links TRBV7-3 to TRBJ1-1, with D perhaps matching TRBD1 (5 bases). Between the trimmed V and J ends, which lost 5 bases and 3 bases, there was a span of 19 bases. The CDR3 sequence is 16 residues long. CDR1 is SGHTA, CDR2 FQGTGA, per germline. This CDR3 reads CASSPMTAGTHTEAFF. CDR3 nucleotide sequence: TGTGCCAGCAGCCCTATGACCGCAGGGACTCACACTGAAGCTTTCTTT. Variable domain in full (rest from reference TRBV7-3 and TRBJ1-1): GAGVSQTPSNKVTEKGKYVELRCDPISGHTALYWYRQSLGQGPEFLIYFQGTGAADDSGLPNDRFFAVRPEGSVSTLKIQRTERGDSAVYLCASSPMTAGTHTEAFFGQGTRLTVV.

The chain links TRBV6-4 to TRBJ1-2; D gene unclear. CDR1 is MRHNA, CDR2 SNTAGT, per germline. Between the trimmed V and J ends, which lost 10 bases and 8 bases, there was a span of 26 bases. This CDR3 has 15 residues. In DNA form, the CDR3 reads TGTGCCATCTCTAACCCGATGGGGAGAAAGGGCGGCTACACCTTC. Its protein product is CAISNPMGRKGGYTF.